This T cell receptor (beta chain) is drawn from a study of T cell responses to AZD1222 COVID-19 vaccine. Only in-frame clones appear in the TCRdb table, and some are missing; sequencing was by immunoSEQ multiplex PCR. Here the sample spans roughly 77,000 clones, roughly 90% being singletons. Looked up from germline, CDR1 is MDHEN and CDR2 is SYDVKM. The CDR3 spans 12 residues. With 4 bases clipped from V and 5 bases from J, the junction kept 0 bases outside the gene matches. The source of this sequence is an adult in good health. The specimen comprised peripheral blood, sampled on day 0 of AZD1222 vaccination. V and J are TRBV28 and TRBJ1-2; 8 bases are shared with TRBD1. The CDR3 DNA sequence: TGTGCCAGCAGTTGGACAGGGTATGGCTACACCTTC. Translation gives CASSWTGYGYTF.